The 21 T cell receptor beta chains in this list originate from one sample, sequenced in a study of blood T cell repertoires in COVID-19. The method was immunoSEQ multiplex PCR; TCRdb's version includes in-frame clones alone and lacks a portion of them. In the table there are under 85,000 clones, about 88% of which are singletons. The source material was peripheral blood. The origin of the receptors is a man aged 65 to 79 with active or convalescent COVID-19.

The chain recombines TRBV5-3 with TRBJ1-2; TRBD1 is a possible D gene (6 bases). TRBV5-3 is identified as an open reading frame with a role that is uncertain. The CDR3 runs 17 residues. The germline V and J ends were trimmed by 4 bases and 3 bases, with 22 bases remaining between them. The CDR3 DNA reads TGTGCCAGAAGCCCCCAAGGACAGAATTCAGGCGACTATGGCTACACCTTC. The encoded protein is CARSPQGQNSGDYGYTF.

V gene TRBV5-1 combines with J gene TRBJ2-7; 9 positions agree with TRBD1. Trimming cost V 2 bases and J 4 bases; bases outside gene matches: 4. There are 14 residues in the CDR3. The germline V gene has CDR1 SGHRS and CDR2 YFSETQ. CDR3 in amino acids: CASSFGTGTYEQYF. CDR3 in DNA: TGCGCCAGCAGCTTTGGGACAGGGACTTACGAGCAGTACTTC.

The rearrangement links TRBV19 to TRBJ1-4, with TRBD1 matching 8 bases. Trimming took 5 bases from V and 5 from J; bases not matched to a gene: 7. The CDR3 length is 15 residues. CDR1 is LNHDA and CDR2 is SQIVND in the germline V gene (reference sequence). The CDR3 bases are TGTGCCAGTAGTCCGGACAGGGTCCTGAATGAAAAACTGTTTTTT. It specifies CASSPDRVLNEKLFF.

The chain has TRBV6-5 and TRBJ1-2; D not certain. This CDR3 is 13 amino acids long. Germline V gene sequence: CDR1 MNHEY, CDR2 SVGAGI. V gave up 10 bases and J gave up 1 base, with 13 bases separating them. DNA for the CDR3: TGTGCCACCCTACCAGGATATAACTATGGCTACACCTTC. Protein sequence: CATLPGYNYGYTF.

V gene TRBV11-2 combines with J gene TRBJ2-4, with D unresolved. Trimming shortened V by 5 bases and J by 11 bases, and 10 bases separated the two germline ends. The CDR3 runs 11 residues. CDR1 is SGHAT, CDR2 FQNNGV, per germline. This chain's CDR3 is CASSPRVVQYF. CDR3 DNA sequence: TGTGCCAGCAGCCCTCGGGTCGTTCAGTACTTC. The entire variable domain, with the rest obtained from reference TRBV11-2 and TRBJ2-4, is as follows: EAGVAQSPRYKIIEKRQSVAFWCNPISGHATLYWYQQILGQGPKLLIQFQNNGVVDDSQLPKDRFSAERLKGVDSTLKIQPAKLEDSAVYLCASSPRVVQYFGAGTRLSVL.

The rearrangement joins TRBV7-2 to TRBJ2-7; weak D call: TRBD1 (5 bases). The V gene's germline CDR1 is SGHTA and CDR2 FQGNSA. The V end lost 7 bases, the J end lost 7 bases, and 20 bases lay between the germline ends. The CDR3 runs to 14 residues. CDR3 sequence (DNA): TGTGCCAGCACCCTGAAAGGGGCGATGGGTGAGCAGTACTTC. As protein: CASTLKGAMGEQYF.

The chain carries TRBV19 and TRBJ1-4; D possibly corresponds to TRBD1 (6 bases). Germline V lookup: CDR1 LNHDA, CDR2 SQIVND (reference sequence). The CDR3 has 16 residues. With 5 bases removed from V and 0 bases from J, the gap between germline ends came to 13 bases. CDR3 nucleotides: TGTGCCAGTAGTCGGTTGGACAGATCAACTAATGAAAAACTGTTTTTT. It specifies CASSRLDRSTNEKLFF.

The J gene is TRBJ1-2, the V gene TRBV18, with D tentatively TRBD1 (6 bases). CDR1 KGHSH and CDR2 LQKENI come from the germline V gene. Trimming cost V 1 base and J 6 bases, with 9 bases left between them. This CDR3 has 13 residues. The CDR3 spells CASSPRSGDGYTF. The CDR3 DNA reads TGTGCCAGCTCACCACGGTCAGGGGATGGCTACACCTTC. Full variable domain (rest looked up from reference TRBV18 and TRBJ1-2): NAGVMQNPRHLVRRRGQEARLRCSPMKGHSHVYWYRQLPEEGLKFMVYLQKENIIDESGMPKERFSAEFPKEGPSILRIQQVVRGDSAAYFCASSPRSGDGYTFGSGTRLTVV.

The V call is TRBV5-4, the J call TRBJ2-3; D call uncertain. The CDR3 covers 13 residues. Trimming removed 8 bases at V and 0 bases at J, with 10 bases between. The V gene's germline CDR1 is SGHNT and CDR2 YYREEE (reference sequence). The CDR3 nucleotides are TGTGCCAGTAGTGGGCAAAGCACAGATACGCAGTATTTT. Its protein is CASSGQSTDTQYF.

This clone has just one count. The chain uses TRBV6-5 and TRBJ1-3; a possible D gene is TRBD1 (5 bases). The germline V gene has CDR1 MNHEY and CDR2 SVGAGI. V was clipped by 6 bases and J by 4 bases, with 13 bases between them. This CDR3 region has 14 residues. The CDR3 spells CASSRGGGGNTIYF. The DNA of the CDR3 is TGTGCCAGCAGCCGGGGGGGAGGAGGAAACACCATATATTTT.

The V gene is TRBV27, the J gene TRBJ1-2; D unresolved. The CDR3 has 13 amino acids. Looked up from germline, CDR1 is MNHEY and CDR2 is SMNVEV (reference sequence). V was cut by 3 bases and J by 2 bases, with 7 bases left in between. The CDR3: CASSLSGNYGYTF. The CDR3 DNA is TGTGCCAGCAGTTTGTCGGGGAACTATGGCTACACCTTC.

This rearrangement joins TRBV20-1 to TRBJ1-2; D call uncertain. Germline lookup yields CDR1 DFQATT and CDR2 SNEGSKA (reference sequence). Trimming stripped 3 bases from V and 2 bases from J, with 10 bases between. CDR3 size: 13 residues. The CDR3 region has the DNA TGCAGTGCTAGTCCCCGGCGGAACTATGGCTACACCTTC. Its translation: CSASPRRNYGYTF.

The chain couples TRBV7-9 to TRBJ1-3; D call uncertain. Between the trimmed V and J ends, which lost 2 bases and 6 bases, there was a span of 14 bases. Germline CDR1 is SEHNR and CDR2 is FQNEAQ (reference sequence). The CDR3 is made up of 15 amino acids. For the CDR3, the DNA is TGTGCCAGCAGCTTATTAGCGGCGTCGGAAAACACCATATATTTT. The encoded protein is CASSLLAASENTIYF.

V is TRBV18 and J is TRBJ1-1, with D unresolved. The length of the CDR3 is 12 residues. V lost 1 base, J lost 7 bases, and 7 bases lay in between. Looked up from germline, CDR1 is KGHSH and CDR2 is LQKENI. Here the CDR3 reads CASSPLGDEAFF. The CDR3 DNA reads as TGTGCCAGCTCACCACTCGGGGATGAAGCTTTCTTT.

The rearrangement links TRBV28 to TRBJ2-7, with D possibly being TRBD1 (6 bases). Trimming took 2 bases from V and 11 from J, leaving 16 bases between them. This CDR3 has 13 residues. CDR1 is MDHEN and CDR2 is SYDVKM in the germline V gene. CDR3 region: CASSLGVSGQKYF. For the CDR3, the DNA is TGTGCCAGCAGTTTAGGGGTCTCTGGACAGAAGTACTTC.

This chain joins TRBV27 and TRBJ1-5, with a tentative D call TRBD1 (6 bases). Trimming took off 6 bases at V and 0 bases at J, with 18 bases between the two ends. The CDR3 covers 17 residues. Germline loops: CDR1 MNHEY, CDR2 SMNVEV (reference sequence). The CDR3 spells CASSSNRAPYSNQPQHF. DNA for the CDR3: TGTGCCAGCAGCAGTAACAGGGCACCGTATAGCAATCAGCCCCAGCATTTT.

The V and J genes are TRBV11-1 and TRBJ2-2, with 7 bases matching TRBD1. The germline V gene has CDR1 SGHAT and CDR2 FQDESV (reference sequence). The V segment lost 5 bases and the J segment 6 bases; nucleotides outside the gene matches: 3. The CDR3 extends over 13 amino acids. The CDR3 protein is CASSPQGAGELFF. The CDR3 nucleotides are TGTGCCAGCAGCCCGCAGGGGGCCGGGGAGCTGTTTTTT.

This clone was counted between two and nine times. The CDR3, as DNA: TGTGCCAGCAGTCCCGCGGGTAGCAATCAGCCCCAGCATTTT. Translated: CASSPAGSNQPQHF. V gene TRBV27 combines with J gene TRBJ1-5; D uncertain. The CDR3 loop spans 14 amino acids. Trimming left V 5 bases short and J 0 bases short, with 8 bases between. CDR1 is MNHEY and CDR2 is SMNVEV in the germline V gene (reference sequence).

This CDR3 reads CASSSWGTSNYGPGNTIYF. The CDR3, as DNA: TGTGCCAGCAGCTCGTGGGGGACATCGAACTATGGCCCTGGAAACACCATATATTTT. The rearrangement joins TRBV5-4 to TRBJ1-3; D might be TRBD1 (6 bases). The germline V gene has CDR1 SGHNT and CDR2 YYREEE (reference sequence). The CDR3 has 19 residues. The V end lost 3 bases, the J end lost 2 bases, and 24 bases lay between the germline ends.

The CDR3 DNA follows: TGTGCCAGCTCACCACCGGGACAGACCACTAACTATGGCTACACCTTC. The encoded protein is CASSPPGQTTNYGYTF. This rearrangement joins TRBV18 to TRBJ1-2; 7 bases fit TRBD1. This CDR3 is 16 amino acids long. The V gene end was trimmed by 0 bases and the J gene end by 0 bases; junction bases not matched to a gene: 4. Germline CDR1 reads KGHSH; CDR2 reads LQKENI.

The chain combines TRBV6-5 with TRBJ1-3; unclear D gene. CDR1 and CDR2 from the germline V gene are MNHEY and SVGAGI. Trimming left V 4 bases short and J 7 bases short, with 11 bases between. The CDR3 is 13 amino acids. The chain's CDR3 is CASSSPGRNTIYF. DNA of the CDR3: TGTGCCAGCAGTTCGCCGGGTAGGAACACCATATATTTT.